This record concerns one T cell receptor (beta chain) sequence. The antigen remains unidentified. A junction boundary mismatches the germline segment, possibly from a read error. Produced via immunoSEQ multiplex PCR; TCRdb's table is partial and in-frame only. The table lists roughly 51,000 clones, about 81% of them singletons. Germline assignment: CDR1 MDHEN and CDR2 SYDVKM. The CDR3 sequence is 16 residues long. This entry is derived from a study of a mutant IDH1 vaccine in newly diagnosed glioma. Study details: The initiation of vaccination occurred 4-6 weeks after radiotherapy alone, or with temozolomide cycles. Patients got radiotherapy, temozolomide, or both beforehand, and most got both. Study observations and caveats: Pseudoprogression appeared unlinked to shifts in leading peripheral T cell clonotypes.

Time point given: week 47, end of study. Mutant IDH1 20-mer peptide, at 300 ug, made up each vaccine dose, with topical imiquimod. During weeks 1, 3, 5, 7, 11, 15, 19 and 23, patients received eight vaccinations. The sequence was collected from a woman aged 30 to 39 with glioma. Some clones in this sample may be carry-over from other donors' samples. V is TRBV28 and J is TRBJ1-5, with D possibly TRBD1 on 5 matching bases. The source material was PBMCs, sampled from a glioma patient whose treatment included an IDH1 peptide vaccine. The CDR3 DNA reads TGTGCCAGCAGCTTATGGCGGGGCGAGGGCAATCAGCCCCAGCATTTT. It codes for CASSLWRGEGNQPQHF.